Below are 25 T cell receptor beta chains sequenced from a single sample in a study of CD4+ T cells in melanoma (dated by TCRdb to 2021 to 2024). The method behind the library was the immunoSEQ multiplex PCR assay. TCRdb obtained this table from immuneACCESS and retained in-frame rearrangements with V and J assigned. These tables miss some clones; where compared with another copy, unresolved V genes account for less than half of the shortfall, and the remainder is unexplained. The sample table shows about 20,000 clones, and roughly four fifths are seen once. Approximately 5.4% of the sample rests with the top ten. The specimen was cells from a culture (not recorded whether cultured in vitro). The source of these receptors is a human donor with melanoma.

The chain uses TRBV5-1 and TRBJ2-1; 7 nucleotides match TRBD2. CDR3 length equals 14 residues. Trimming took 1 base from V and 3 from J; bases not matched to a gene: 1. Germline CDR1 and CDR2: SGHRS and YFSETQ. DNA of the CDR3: TGCGCCAGCAGCTTGACGGGGGGCTACAATGAGCAGTTCTTC. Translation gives CASSLTGGYNEQFF.

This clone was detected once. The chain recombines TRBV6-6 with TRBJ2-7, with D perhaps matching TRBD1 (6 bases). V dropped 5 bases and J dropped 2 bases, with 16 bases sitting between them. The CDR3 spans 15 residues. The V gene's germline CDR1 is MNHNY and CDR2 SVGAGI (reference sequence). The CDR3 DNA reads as TGTGCCAGCAGTACCCGGGCAGGGGCTCCCTACGAGCAGTACTTC. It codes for CASSTRAGAPYEQYF.

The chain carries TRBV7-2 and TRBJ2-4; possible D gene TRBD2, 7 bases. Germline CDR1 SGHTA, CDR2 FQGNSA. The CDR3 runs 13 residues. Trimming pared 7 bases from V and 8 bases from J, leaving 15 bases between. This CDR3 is CASKQGGLDIQYF. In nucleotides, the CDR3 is TGTGCCAGCAAACAGGGAGGGTTGGACATTCAGTACTTC.

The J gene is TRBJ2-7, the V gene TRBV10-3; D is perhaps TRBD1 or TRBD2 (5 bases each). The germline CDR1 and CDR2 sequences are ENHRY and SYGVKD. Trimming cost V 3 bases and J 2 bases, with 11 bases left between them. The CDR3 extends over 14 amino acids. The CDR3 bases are TGTGCCATCAGTGAACGGGGACCCACCTACGAGCAGTACTTC. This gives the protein CAISERGPTYEQYF.

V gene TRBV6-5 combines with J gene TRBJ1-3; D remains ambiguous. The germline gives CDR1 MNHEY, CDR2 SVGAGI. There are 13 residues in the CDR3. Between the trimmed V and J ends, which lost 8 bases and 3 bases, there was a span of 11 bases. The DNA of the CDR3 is TGTGCCAGCGGTGCGGGTGATGGAAACACCATATATTTT. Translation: CASGAGDGNTIYF.

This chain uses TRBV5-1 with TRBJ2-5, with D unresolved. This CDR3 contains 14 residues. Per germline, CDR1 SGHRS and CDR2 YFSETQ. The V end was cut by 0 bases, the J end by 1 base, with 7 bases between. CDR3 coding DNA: TGCGCCAGCAGCTTGGATCAGACCCAAGAGACCCAGTACTTC. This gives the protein CASSLDQTQETQYF.

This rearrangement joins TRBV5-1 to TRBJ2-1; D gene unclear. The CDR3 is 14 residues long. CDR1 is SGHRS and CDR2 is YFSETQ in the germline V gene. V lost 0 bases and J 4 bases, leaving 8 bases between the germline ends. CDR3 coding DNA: TGCGCCAGCAGCTTGGTTGGGTCGTACAATGAGCAGTTCTTC. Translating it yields CASSLVGSYNEQFF.

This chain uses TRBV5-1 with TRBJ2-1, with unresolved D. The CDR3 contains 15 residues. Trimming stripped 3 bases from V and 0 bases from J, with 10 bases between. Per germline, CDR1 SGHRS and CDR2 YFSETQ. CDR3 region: CASSSDSSSYNEQFF. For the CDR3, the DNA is TGCGCCAGCAGCTCTGACTCAAGCTCCTACAATGAGCAGTTCTTC.

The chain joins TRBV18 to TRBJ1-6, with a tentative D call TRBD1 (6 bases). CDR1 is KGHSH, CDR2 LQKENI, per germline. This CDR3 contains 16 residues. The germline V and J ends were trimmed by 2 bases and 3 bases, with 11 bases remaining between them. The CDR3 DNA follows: TGTGCCAGCTCACCAACGGGACAAGGCTATAATTCACCCCTCCACTTT. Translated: CASSPTGQGYNSPLHF.

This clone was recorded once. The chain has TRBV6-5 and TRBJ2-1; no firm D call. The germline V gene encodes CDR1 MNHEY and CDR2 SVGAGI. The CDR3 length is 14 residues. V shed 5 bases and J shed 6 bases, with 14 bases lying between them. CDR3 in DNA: TGTGCCAGCAGTCCGCGGACCAGACGCAATGAGCAGTTCTTC. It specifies CASSPRTRRNEQFF.

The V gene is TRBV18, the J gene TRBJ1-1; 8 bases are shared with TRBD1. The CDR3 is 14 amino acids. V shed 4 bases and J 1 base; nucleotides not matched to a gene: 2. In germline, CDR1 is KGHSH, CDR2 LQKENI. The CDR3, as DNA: TGTGCCAGCTCACGGGACAGGAAGAACACTGAAGCTTTCTTT. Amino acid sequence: CASSRDRKNTEAFF.

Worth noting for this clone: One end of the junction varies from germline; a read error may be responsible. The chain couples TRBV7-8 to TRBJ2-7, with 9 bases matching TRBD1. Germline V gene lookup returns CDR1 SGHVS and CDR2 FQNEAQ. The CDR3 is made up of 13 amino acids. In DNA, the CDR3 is TGTGCCAGCAGCTTAAGCAGGCGGGACAGGGCGAAGTTC. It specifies CASSLSRRDRAKF.

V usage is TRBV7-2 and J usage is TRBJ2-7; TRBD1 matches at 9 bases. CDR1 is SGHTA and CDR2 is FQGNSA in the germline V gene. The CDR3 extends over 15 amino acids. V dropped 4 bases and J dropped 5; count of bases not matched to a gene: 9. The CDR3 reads CASSWSGTGLNEQYF. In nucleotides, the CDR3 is TGTGCCAGCAGCTGGTCCGGGACAGGGTTAAACGAGCAGTACTTC.

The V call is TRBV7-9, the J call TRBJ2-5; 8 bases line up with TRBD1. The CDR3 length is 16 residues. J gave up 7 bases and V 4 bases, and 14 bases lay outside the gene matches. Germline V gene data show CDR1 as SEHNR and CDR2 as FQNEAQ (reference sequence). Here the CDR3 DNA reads TGTGCCAGCAGCTATGGGACAGGTTCCGCCCAGGGGACCCAGTACTTC. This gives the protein CASSYGTGSAQGTQYF.

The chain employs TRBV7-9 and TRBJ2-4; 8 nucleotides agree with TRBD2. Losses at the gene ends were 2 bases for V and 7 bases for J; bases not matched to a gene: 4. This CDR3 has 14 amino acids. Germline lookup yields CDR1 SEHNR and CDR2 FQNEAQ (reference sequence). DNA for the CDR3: TGTGCCAGCAGCTTAAGGAGCGGGGGCAACATTCAGTACTTC. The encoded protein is CASSLRSGGNIQYF.

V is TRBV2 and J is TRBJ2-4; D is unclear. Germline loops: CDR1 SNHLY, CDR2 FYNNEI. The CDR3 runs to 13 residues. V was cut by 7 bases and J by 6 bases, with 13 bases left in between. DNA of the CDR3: TGTGCCAGCATGGCCGGACCGGGAAACATTCAGTACTTC. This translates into CASMAGPGNIQYF. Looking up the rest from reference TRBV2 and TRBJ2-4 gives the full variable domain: EPEVTQTPSHQVTQMGQEVILRCVPISNHLYFYWYRQILGQKVEFLVSFYNNEISEKSEIFDDQFSVERPDGSNFTLKIRSTKLEDSAMYFCASMAGPGNIQYFGAGTRLSVL.

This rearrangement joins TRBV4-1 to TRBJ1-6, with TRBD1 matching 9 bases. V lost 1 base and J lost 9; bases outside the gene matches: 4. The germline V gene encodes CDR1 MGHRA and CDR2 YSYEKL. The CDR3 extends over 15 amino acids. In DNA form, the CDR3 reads TGCGCCAGCAGCCAAGTAGAGACAGGGGGTTCACCCCTCCACTTT. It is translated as CASSQVETGGSPLHF.

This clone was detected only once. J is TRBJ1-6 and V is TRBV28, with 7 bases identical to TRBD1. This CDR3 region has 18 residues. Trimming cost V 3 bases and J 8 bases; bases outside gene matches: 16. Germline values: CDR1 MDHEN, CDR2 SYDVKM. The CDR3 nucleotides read TGTGCCAGCAGTTTGTTACAGGGGCCCCGTTTTATCGATTCACCCCTCCACTTT. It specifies CASSLLQGPRFIDSPLHF.

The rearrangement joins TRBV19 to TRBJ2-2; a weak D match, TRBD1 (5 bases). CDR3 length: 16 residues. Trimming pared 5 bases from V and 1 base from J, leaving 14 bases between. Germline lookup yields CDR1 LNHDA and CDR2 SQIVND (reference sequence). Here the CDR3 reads CASSHRRQGNTGELFF. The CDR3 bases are TGTGCCAGTAGTCATCGCAGGCAGGGGAACACCGGGGAGCTGTTTTTT.

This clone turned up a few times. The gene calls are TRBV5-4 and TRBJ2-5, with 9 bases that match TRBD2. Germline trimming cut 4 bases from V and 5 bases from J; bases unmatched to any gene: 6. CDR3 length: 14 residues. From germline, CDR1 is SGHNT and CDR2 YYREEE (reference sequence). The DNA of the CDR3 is TGTGCCAGCAGCCGCGGGGGGGCGGGGGAGACCCAGTACTTC. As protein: CASSRGGAGETQYF.

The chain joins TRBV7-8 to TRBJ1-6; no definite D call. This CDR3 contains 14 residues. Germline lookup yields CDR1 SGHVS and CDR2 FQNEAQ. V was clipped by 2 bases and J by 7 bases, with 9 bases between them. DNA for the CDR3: TGTGCCAGCAGCTTACGTCAGCCCAATTCACCCCTCCACTTT. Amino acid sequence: CASSLRQPNSPLHF.

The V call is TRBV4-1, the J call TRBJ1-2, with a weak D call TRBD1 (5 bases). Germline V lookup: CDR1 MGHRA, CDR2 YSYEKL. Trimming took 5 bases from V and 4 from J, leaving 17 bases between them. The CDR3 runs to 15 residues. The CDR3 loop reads CASSYGRDDSYGYTF. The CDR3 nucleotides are TGCGCCAGCAGCTACGGGCGGGACGACAGCTATGGCTACACCTTC.

The CDR3 DNA is TGTGCCAGCGGGGGGCCCTCTGGGGCCAACGTCCTGACTTTC. This encodes CASGGPSGANVLTF. The chain employs TRBV7-2 and TRBJ2-6; D is perhaps TRBD1 or TRBD2 (6 bases each). The ends were cut back, 8 bases at V and 0 bases at J, with 8 bases in the middle. CDR1 and CDR2 (germline): SGHTA, FQGNSA. The CDR3 is 14 amino acids.

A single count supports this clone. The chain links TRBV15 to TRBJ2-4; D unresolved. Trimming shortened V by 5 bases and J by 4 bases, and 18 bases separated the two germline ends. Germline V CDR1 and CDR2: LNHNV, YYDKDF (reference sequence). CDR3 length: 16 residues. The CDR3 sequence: CATSPWKSGAKNIQYF. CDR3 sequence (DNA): TGTGCCACCAGCCCCTGGAAGTCCGGAGCAAAAAACATTCAGTACTTC.

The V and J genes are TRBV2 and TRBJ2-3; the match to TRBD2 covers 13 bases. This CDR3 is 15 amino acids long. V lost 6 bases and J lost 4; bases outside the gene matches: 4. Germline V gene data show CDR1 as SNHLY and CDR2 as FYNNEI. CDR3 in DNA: TGTGCCAGCAGCGGACTAGCGGGGGTTCCAGATACGCAGTATTTT. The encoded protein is CASSGLAGVPDTQYF.